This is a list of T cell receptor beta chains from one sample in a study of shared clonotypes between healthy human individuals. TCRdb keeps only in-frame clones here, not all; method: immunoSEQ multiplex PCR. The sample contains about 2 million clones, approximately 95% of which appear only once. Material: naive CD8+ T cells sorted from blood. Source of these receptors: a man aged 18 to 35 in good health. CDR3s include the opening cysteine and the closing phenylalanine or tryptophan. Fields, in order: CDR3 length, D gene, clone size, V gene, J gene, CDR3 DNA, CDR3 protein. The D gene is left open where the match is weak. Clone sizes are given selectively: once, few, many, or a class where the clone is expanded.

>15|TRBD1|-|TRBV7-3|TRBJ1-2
TGTGCCAGCAGCTTCCGGGACAGGGGGCCGGGTGGCTACACCTTC
CASSFRDRGPGGYTF
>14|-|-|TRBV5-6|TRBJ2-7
TGTGCCAGCAGCTTTTCGTTCGGTGCCTACGAGCAGTACTTC
CASSFSFGAYEQYF
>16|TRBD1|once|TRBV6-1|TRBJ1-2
TGTGCCAGCAGCGAAGCTTCACAGGGGGCCTTAAAAGGCTACACCTTC
CASSEASQGALKGYTF
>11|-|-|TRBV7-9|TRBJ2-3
TGTGCCAGCAGCTTCGTAGATACGCAGTATTTT
CASSFVDTQYF
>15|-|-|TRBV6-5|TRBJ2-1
TGTGCCAGCGGAGCAGGGGCTTTAATGCGCAATGAGCAGTTCTTC
CASGAGALMRNEQFF
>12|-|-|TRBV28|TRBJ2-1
TGTGCCAGCAGTACCCCCTACAATGAGCAGTTCTTC
CASSTPYNEQFF
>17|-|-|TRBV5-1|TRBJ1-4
TGCGCCAGCAGCTTGGGGACGGAAACAGGCCCGGATGAAAAACTGTTTTTT
CASSLGTETGPDEKLFF
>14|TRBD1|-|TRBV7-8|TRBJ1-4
TGTGCCAGCAGCGCGACAGGGTTTGAGGAAAAACTGTTTTTT
CASSATGFEEKLFF
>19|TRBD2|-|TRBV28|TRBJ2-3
TGTGCCAGCAGTTCAGGACTAGCGGGGTTAACATTTAGCACAGATACGCAGTATTTT
CASSSGLAGLTFSTDTQYF
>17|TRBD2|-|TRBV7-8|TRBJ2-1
TGTGCCAGCAGCTTAGGCCTAGCGGGAGGGCTCTACAATGAGCAGTTCTTC
CASSLGLAGGLYNEQFF
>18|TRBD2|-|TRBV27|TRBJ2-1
TGTGCCAGCAGTATCCACCCGCCTGAGCGGGAGAGCTACAATGAGCAGTTCTTC
CASSIHPPERESYNEQFF
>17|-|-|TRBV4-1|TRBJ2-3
TGCGCCAGCAGCCAAGAATCGATGAAGTATGTCACAGATACGCAGTATTTT
CASSQESMKYVTDTQYF
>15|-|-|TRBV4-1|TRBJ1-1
TGCGCCAGCAGCCGCGAGAGGACAGCGAACACTGAAGCTTTCTTT
CASSRERTANTEAFF
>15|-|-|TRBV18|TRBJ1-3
TGTGCCAGCTCACCCGAACGGGGCTCTGGAAACACCATATATTTT
CASSPERGSGNTIYF
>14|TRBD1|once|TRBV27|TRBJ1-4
TGTGCCAGCAGTACTACAGGGGCTAATGAAAAACTGTTTTTT
CASSTTGANEKLFF
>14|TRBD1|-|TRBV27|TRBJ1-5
TGTGCCAGCAGGCCAGGGGGCTCGGGTCAGCCCCAGCATTTT
CASRPGGSGQPQHF
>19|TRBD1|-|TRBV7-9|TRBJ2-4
TGTGCCAGCAGCATCCGACAGGGGGCCTCACGGAAGGACAAAAACATTCAGTACTTC
CASSIRQGASRKDKNIQYF
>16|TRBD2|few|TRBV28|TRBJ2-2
TGTGCCAGCAGTCCTAGCGGGGGGGCATTCACCGGGGAGCTGTTTTTT
CASSPSGGAFTGELFF
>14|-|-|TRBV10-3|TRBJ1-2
TGTGCCATCAGCCCGACAGCCCCTAACTATGGCTACACCTTC
CAISPTAPNYGYTF
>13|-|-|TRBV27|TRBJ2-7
TGTGCCAGCAGTTTGTCTCACTCCTACGAGCAGTACTTC
CASSLSHSYEQYF
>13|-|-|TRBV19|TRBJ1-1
TGTGCCAGTAGTATGACAGAGAACACTGAAGCTTTCTTT
CASSMTENTEAFF
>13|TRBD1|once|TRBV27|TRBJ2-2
TGTGCCAGTCAGGGGGTGGGCACCGGGGAGCTGTTTTTT
CASQGVGTGELFF
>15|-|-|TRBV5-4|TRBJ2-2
TGTGCCAGCAGCTTGAGTTCTGCGGGCACCGGGGAGCTGTTTTTT
CASSLSSAGTGELFF
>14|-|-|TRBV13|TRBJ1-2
TGTGCCAGCAGCGGCGACAGGACGAACTATGGCTACACCTTC
CASSGDRTNYGYTF
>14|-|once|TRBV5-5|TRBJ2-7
TGTGCCAGCAGCTTCGGACTATTCCCCTACGAGCAGTACTTC
CASSFGLFPYEQYF
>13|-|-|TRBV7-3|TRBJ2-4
TGTGCCAGCAGCTTAACGTCGGGGAACATTCAGTACTTC
CASSLTSGNIQYF
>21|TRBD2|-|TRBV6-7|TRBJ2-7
TGTGCCAGCAACCCCTTTACTAGCGGGAGGAGAAATCCCGAATTATCCTACGAGCAGTACTTC
CASNPFTSGRRNPELSYEQYF
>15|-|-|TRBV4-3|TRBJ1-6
TGCGCCAGCAGCCAAGAGCAGGGATCAAATTCACCCCTCCACTTT
CASSQEQGSNSPLHF